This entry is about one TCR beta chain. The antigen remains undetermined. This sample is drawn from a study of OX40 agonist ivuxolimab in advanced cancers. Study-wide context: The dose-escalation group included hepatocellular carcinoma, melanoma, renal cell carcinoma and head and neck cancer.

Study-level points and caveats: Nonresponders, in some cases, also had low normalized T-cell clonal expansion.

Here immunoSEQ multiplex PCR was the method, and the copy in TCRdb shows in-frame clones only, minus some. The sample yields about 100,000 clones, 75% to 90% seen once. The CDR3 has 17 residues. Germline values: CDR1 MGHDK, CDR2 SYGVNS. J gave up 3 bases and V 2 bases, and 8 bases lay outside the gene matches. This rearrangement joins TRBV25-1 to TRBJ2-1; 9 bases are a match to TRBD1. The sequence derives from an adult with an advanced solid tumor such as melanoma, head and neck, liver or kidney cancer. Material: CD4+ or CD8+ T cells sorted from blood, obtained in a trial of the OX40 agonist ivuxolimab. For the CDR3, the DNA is TGTGCCAGCAGTGAACAGCCGGGACAGGGTTACTACAATGAGCAGTTCTTC. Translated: CASSEQPGQGYYNEQFF.